The rows below give T cell receptor beta chains drawn from one sample of a study of T cells in Graves' hyperthyroidism and ophthalmopathy. TCRdb recomputed calls from the multiplex PCR reads with MiXCR, one row per CDR3 protein. The data contain roughly 580,000 distinct CDR3 sequences, roughly 46% of them singletons. Sample: peripheral blood or thyroid tissue (not recorded which). The receptors were sampled from a woman younger than 35 with Graves' hyperthyroidism. CDR3s include the opening cysteine and the closing phenylalanine or tryptophan. D genes are given only for firm matches. The listing skips clone size in some rows; elsewhere it reads once, few, many or a size class.

TRBJ2-7 | TRBV25-1 | few | . | CASSLGMWPYEQYF | TGTGCCAGCAGCTTGGGAATGTGGCCGTACGAGCAGTACTTC
TRBJ2-2 | TRBV15 | many | . | CATSRLNTGELFF | TGTGCCACCAGCAGGCTGAACACCGGGGAGCTGTTTTTT
TRBJ1-2 | TRBV15 | . | . | CATSRGGAGGYTF | TGTGCCACCAGCAGAGGGGGCGCGGGTGGCTACACCTTC
TRBJ2-7 | TRBV7-9 | . | TRBD2 | CASSRTSVDSYEQYF | TGTGCCAGCAGCCGGACTAGCGTAGACTCCTACGAGCAGTACTTC
TRBJ2-1 | TRBV20-1 | . | . | CSASRGSEQFF | TGCAGTGCTAGCAGGGGAAGTGAGCAGTTCTTC
TRBJ2-5 | TRBV9 | . | TRBD2 | CASSVATGGETQYF | TGTGCCAGCAGCGTAGCTACGGGGGGAGAGACCCAGTACTTC
TRBJ1-4 | TRBV29-1 | many | . | CSVLTPEVPEKLFF | TGCAGCGTTCTGACCCCCGAGGTTCCTGAAAAACTGTTTTTT
TRBJ2-7 | TRBV5-1 | . | . | CASSLLAVTYEQYF | TGCGCCAGCAGCTTGTTAGCGGTGACCTACGAGCAGTACTTC
TRBJ2-7 | TRBV7-9 | . | TRBD2 | CASEGLADYEQYF | TGTGCCAGCGAGGGACTAGCGGATTACGAGCAGTACTTC
TRBJ2-7 | TRBV6-5 | once | TRBD2 | CASSYSSGRAREQYF | TGTGCCAGCAGTTACTCGAGCGGGAGGGCCCGGGAGCAGTACTTC
TRBJ1-5 | TRBV10-3 | many | . | CASSEPYGRNQPQHF | TGTGCCAGCAGTGAGCCGTACGGGCGAAATCAGCCCCAGCATTTT
TRBJ1-2 | TRBV10-3 | few | TRBD1 | CAISQTGDEGYTF | TGTGCCATCAGCCAGACAGGGGATGAAGGCTACACCTTC
TRBJ2-7 | TRBV4-2 | few | TRBD2 | CASSQGLAGLYEQYF | TGTGCCAGCAGCCAGGGACTAGCGGGCCTCTACGAGCAGTACTTC
TRBJ1-4 | TRBV29-1 | . | TRBD1 | CSVERTGTDEKLFF | TGCAGCGTTGAGCGGACAGGGACTGATGAAAAACTGTTTTTT
TRBJ1-4 | TRBV15 | many | . | CATSPRQATNEKLFF | TGTGCCACCAGCCCCAGACAGGCAACTAATGAAAAACTGTTTTTT
TRBJ1-1 | TRBV6-6 | . | . | CASRTPGRTEAFF | TGTGCCAGCAGGACCCCAGGGCGCACTGAAGCTTTCTTT
TRBJ1-5 | TRBV10-2 | few | . | CASSEAGTPDSNQPQHF | TGCGCCAGCAGCGAGGCCGGGACTCCGGATAGCAATCAGCCCCAGCATTTT
TRBJ2-6 | TRBV11-2 | . | . | CASSLNGRPWPHGANVLTF | TGTGCCAGCAGCTTAAACGGGCGCCCGTGGCCCCACGGGGCCAACGTCCTGACTTTC
TRBJ1-5 | TRBV29-1 | few | . | CSVVSGQPQHF | TGCAGCGTTGTTTCCGGTCAGCCCCAGCATTTT
TRBJ1-1 | TRBV20-1 | few | . | CSARVFAWTQNTEAFF | TGCAGTGCTAGAGTATTTGCGTGGACGCAGAACACTGAAGCTTTCTTT
TRBJ2-7 | TRBV2 | . | . | CASSPVVGESYEQYF | TGTGCCAGCAGCCCAGTCGTGGGGGAGTCCTACGAGCAGTACTTC
TRBJ2-7 | TRBV29-1 | . | TRBD1 | CSQDETGGNEQYF | TGCAGCCAAGATGAGACAGGGGGCAACGAGCAGTACTTC
TRBJ1-1 | TRBV12-3/TRBV12-4 | . | TRBD1 | CASSPGQGRRMNTEAFF | TGTGCCAGCAGCCCCGGACAGGGAAGGCGTATGAACACTGAAGCTTTCTTT
TRBJ1-1 | TRBV10-3 | . | TRBD1 | CASSFRGGGTEAFF | TGTGCCAGCAGTTTCCGAGGGGGCGGCACTGAAGCTTTCTTT
TRBJ1-1 | TRBV7-2 | many | TRBD1 | CASSPWGQANTEAFF | TGTGCCAGCAGCCCATGGGGACAGGCGAACACTGAAGCTTTCTTT